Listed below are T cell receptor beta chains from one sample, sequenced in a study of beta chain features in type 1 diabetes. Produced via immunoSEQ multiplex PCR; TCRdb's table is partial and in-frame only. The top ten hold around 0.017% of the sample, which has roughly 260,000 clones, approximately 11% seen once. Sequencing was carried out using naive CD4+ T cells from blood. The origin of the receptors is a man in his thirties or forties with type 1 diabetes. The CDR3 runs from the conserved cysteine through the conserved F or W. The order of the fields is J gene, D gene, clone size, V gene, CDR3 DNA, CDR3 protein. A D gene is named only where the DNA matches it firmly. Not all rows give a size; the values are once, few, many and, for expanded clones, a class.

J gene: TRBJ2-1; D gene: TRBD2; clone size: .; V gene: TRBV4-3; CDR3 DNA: TGCGCCAGCAGCCAAGCTGTAGCGGGGGGGAACAATGAGCAGTTCTTC; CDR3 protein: CASSQAVAGGNNEQFF
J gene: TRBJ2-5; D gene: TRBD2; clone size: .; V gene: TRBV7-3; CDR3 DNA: TGTGCCAGCAGGATTAGCGGGGGGGCAGGGGAGACCCAGTACTTC; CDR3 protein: CASRISGGAGETQYF
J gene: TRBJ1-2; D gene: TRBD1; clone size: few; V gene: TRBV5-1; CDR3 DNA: TGCGCCAGCAGTCAGACAGGGGAATCTAACTATGGCTACACCTTC; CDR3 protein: CASSQTGESNYGYTF
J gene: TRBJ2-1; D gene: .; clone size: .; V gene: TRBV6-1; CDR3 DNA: TGTGCCAGCAGTGTGGAGAGAATATACAATGAGCAGTTCTTC; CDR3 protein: CASSVERIYNEQFF
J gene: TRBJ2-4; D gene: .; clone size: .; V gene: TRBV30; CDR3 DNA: TGTGCCTGGAGTTCCGGGGGAACCGCCAAGGGCATTCAGTACTTC; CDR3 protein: CAWSSGGTAKGIQYF
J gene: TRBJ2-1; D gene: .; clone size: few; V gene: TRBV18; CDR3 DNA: TGTGCCAGCTCACCACTTATGGGCCGTGAGCAGTTCTTC; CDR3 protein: CASSPLMGREQFF
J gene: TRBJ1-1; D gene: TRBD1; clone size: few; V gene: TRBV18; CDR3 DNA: TGTGCCAGCTCACCGGGACAGGGATTTAACACTGAAGCTTTCTTT; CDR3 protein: CASSPGQGFNTEAFF
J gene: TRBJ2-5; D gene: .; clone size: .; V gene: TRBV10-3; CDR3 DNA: TGTGCCATCAGTGAGGGGACAAGAGAGACCCAGTACTTC; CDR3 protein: CAISEGTRETQYF
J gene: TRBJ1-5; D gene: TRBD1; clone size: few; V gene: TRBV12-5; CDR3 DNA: TGTGCTAGTGCCCAGGGGGATCAGCCCCAGCATTTT; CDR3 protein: CASAQGDQPQHF
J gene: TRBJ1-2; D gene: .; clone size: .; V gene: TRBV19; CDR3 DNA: TGTGCCAGTAGTGACAGGCACCGATCGAACTATGGCTACACCTTC; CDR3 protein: CASSDRHRSNYGYTF
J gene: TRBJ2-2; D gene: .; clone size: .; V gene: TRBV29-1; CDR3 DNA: TGCAGCGTCCGACGCCCAACAGGGTACACCGGGGAGCTGTTTTTT; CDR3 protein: CSVRRPTGYTGELFF
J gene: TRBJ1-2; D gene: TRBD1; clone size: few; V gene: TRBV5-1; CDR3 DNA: TGCGCCAGCAGCTTGGCCGGACAGGGGGAAGGCTACACCTTC; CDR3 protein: CASSLAGQGEGYTF
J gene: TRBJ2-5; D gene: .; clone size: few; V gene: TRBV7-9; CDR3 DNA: TGTGCCAGCAGCCCTCCCGGGGGAACCCAGTACTTC; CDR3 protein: CASSPPGGTQYF
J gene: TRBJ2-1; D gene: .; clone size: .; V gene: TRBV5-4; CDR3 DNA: TGTGCCAGCAGCTCAGGACTTTACAATGAGCAGTTCTTC; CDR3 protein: CASSSGLYNEQFF
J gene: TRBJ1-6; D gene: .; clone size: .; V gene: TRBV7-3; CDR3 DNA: TGTGCCAGCAGCCTTGACGCAGGGTCACCCCTCCACTTT; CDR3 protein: CASSLDAGSPLHF
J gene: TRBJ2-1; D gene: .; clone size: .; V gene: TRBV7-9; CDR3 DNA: TGTGCCAGCAGCAGCAATAGGGGCGCCTACAATGAGCAGTTCTTC; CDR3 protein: CASSSNRGAYNEQFF
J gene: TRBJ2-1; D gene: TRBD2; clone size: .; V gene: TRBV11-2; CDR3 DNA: TGTGCCAGCAGCTCCGGACTAGCAAGTGAGCAGTTCTTC; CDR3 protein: CASSSGLASEQFF
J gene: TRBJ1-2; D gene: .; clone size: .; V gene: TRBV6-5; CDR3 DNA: TGTGCCAGCAGTTACTCGAGGCAGGGGCAGGATGGCTACACCTTC; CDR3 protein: CASSYSRQGQDGYTF
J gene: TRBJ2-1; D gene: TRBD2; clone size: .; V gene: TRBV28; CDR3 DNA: TGTGCCAGCAGTCCCTTCGGACTAGCGGCTTACAGCTCCTACAATGAGCAGTTCTTC; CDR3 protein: CASSPFGLAAYSSYNEQFF
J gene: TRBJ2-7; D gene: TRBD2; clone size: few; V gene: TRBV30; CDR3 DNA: TGTGCCTGGAGTCCCGGGACTAGCGGCACCTACGAGCAGTACTTC; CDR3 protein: CAWSPGTSGTYEQYF
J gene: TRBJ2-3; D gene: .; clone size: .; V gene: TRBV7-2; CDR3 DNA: TGTGCCAGCAGCTTCGGCGGGCGGGTAGATACGCAGTATTTT; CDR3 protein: CASSFGGRVDTQYF
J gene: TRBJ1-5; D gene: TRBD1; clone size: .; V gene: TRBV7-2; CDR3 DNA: TGTGCCAGCAGCTATCGACAGGGTGCTCAGCCCCAGCATTTT; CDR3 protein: CASSYRQGAQPQHF
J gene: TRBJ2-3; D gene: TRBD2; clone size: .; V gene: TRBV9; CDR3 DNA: TGTGCCAGCAGCGTAGGATCCCCGACTAGCGCAGATACGCAGTATTTT; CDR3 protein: CASSVGSPTSADTQYF
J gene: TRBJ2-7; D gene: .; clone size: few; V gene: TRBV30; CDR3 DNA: TGTGCCTGGAGTGTGGGAGCTACGTACGAGCAGTACTTC; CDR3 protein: CAWSVGATYEQYF
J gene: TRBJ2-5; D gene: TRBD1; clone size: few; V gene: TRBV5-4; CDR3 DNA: TGTGCCAGCAGCTTGAAACAGGGGGCGTTTGGAGAGACCCAGTACTTC; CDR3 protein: CASSLKQGAFGETQYF
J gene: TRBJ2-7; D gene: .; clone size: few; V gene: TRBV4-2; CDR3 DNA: TGTGCCAGCAGCCAAGAGATCGGGGGTCGCAACGAGCAGTACTTC; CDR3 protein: CASSQEIGGRNEQYF